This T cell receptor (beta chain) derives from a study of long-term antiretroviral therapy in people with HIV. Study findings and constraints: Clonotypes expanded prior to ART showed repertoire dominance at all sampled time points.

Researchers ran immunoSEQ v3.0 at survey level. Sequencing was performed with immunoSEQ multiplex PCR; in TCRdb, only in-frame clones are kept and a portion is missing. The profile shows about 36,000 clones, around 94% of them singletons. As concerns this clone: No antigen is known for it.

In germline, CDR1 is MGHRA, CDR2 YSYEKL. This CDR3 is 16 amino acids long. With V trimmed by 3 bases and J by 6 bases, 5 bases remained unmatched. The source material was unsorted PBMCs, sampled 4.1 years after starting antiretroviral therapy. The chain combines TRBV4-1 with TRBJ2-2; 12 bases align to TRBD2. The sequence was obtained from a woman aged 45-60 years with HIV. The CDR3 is CASSQSPSGGAGELFF. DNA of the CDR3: TGCGCCAGCAGCCAGAGCCCTAGCGGGGGGGCCGGGGAGCTGTTTTTT.